This TCR beta chain appears in the sequencing data of a study of identical twins. Study-wide results and limits: Cord blood's abundant beta clonotypes had fewer insertions, unlike memory repertoires. Out-of-frame TCR alpha sharing observed in monozygotic twins exceeded model estimates. A partial confounding effect on zero-insertion analyses could come from invariant MAIT and iNKT cells. Sequences that were out-of-frame, alpha and twin-shared displayed an excess of low generation probability.

TCRdb used MiXCR to reprocess the 5' RACE reads, holding one entry per CDR3 protein. The repertoire consists of 1.5 million to 2 million distinct CDR3 sequences, with around 29% occurring once and the leading ten covering over 0.25%. Unmatched junction bases numbered 8, after V lost 0 bases and J lost 0 bases. CDR1 is DFQATT and CDR2 is SNEGSKA in the germline V gene (reference sequence). The CDR3 has 17 residues. In regard to this clonotype: Antigen specificity is unknown.

This sequence was found in a newborn girl in good health. The rearrangement uses TRBV20-1 and TRBJ1-5; 7 nucleotides match TRBD1. Sequencing input: cord blood. For the CDR3, the DNA is TGCAGTGCTAGAGAGACAGGGAGGTCTTATAGCAATCAGCCCCAGCATTTT. Residues: CSARETGRSYSNQPQHF.